This T cell receptor beta chain originates from a study of regulatory T cells in long-lasting Graves disease (dated by TCRdb to about 2021). In the study overall: Persistent Graves' disease meant more than 5 years of antithyroid drug treatment with TSH receptor autoantibodies that stayed positive. Persistent Graves' disease patients were compared with newly diagnosed Graves' disease patients by peripheral blood TCR sequencing and RNA sequencing. The study took place in China and was registered as a clinical trial. TCR sequencing covered some 13 persistent and approximately 20 newly diagnosed Graves' disease patients, around 33 samples in total. Persistent Graves' disease patients in the clinical cohort had taken antithyroid drugs for 9.5 to 13 years on average.

Broader findings and caveats from the paper: Persistent patients shared more public clonotypes among themselves (2,741) than newly diagnosed patients did (approximately 900). TRBV28, TRBJ1-2 and TRBJ2-5 were preferentially used in persistent disease, while TRBV20-1 and TRBJ2-1 were favored in newly diagnosed disease. Only peripheral blood was studied, because thyroid tissue, the primary lesion, was inaccessible. Sequencing and analysis were limited to the TCR beta chain. The authors acknowledged the small sample size as a limitation that may reduce accuracy. Compared with newly diagnosed patients, patients with persistent Graves' disease had lower TCR Shannon entropy and fewer highly expanded clones, which suggests clonal expansion.

The library came from multiplex PCR. Sequencing took place on an Illumina HiSeq 4000. To build TCR beta libraries, CDR3 regions were amplified by Arm-PCR using iRepertoire HTBI primers. PCR products were gel purified before sequencing. Regarding the original processing steps: Gene usage analysis of CDR3 amino acid clonotypes relied on the roughly 60 TRBV and 14 TRBJ segments identified across samples. Filtered high-quality paired reads were merged into contigs using COPE and FqMerger. BLAST was used to align contigs to the IMGT TRBV, TRBD and TRBJ reference genes, and CDR3 was defined following IMGT. Any clonotype with a frequency above 0.1% was classified as a highly expanded clone. Shannon entropy was used to measure repertoire diversity, and the Gini coefficient was used to measure V-J evenness. Clonotypes shared by more than one individual were considered public. TCRdb redid the processing of the public reads, applying fastp at Q25 and MiXCR, and retained in-frame beta chains. CDR3 protein duplicates are merged, each entry listing the most common genes and DNA. TCRdb, rather than the study authors, made the V and J calls. Within this sample are approximately 440,000 distinct CDR3 sequences, with 20% to 30% of them counted one time only. The ten biggest clones cover over 25% of the sample.

Trimming takes 6 bases from V and 5 bases from J, and the germline ends sit 14 bases apart. Its CDR3 holds 14 amino acids, cysteine through phenylalanine. The DNA shown is the 42-base CDR3, in frame from base 1. On this clonotype itself: Its antigen is not yet known. No quality values exist for individual bases; no much larger clone is one base distant.

The meaning of the sample's time point label: persistent/refractory GD, antithyroid drugs over 5 years with positive TRAb. For both TCR sequencing and RNA sequencing, RNA was extracted from PBMCs using TRIzol. The diagnosis of Graves' disease was made according to American Thyroid Association guidelines. The patients came from an endocrinology department in Xi'an, China. Each patient gave approximately 8.8 milliliters of peripheral blood, collected in an EDTA anticoagulant tube. Ficoll Paque Plus density gradient separation was used to isolate PBMCs, and no additional T cell sorting was done. An Agilent 2100 Bioanalyzer and agarose gel were used to check RNA quality, and a NanoDrop 2000 was used to measure RNA concentration.

The sequence links TRBV12-3 or TRBV12-4 to TRBJ2-1; the D gene is perhaps TRBD1 or TRBD2, each of them matching over 5 bases. This clonotype was sampled from a female donor with Graves disease. The sample here was peripheral blood mononuclear cells (PBMCs), taken when the disease was refractory, from a patient treated with antithyroid drugs. The CDR3 region reads CASSYGGGNNEQFF. In nucleotide form, the sequence is TGTGCCAGCAGCTATGGGGGTGGAAACAATGAGCAGTTCTTC.